These 14 T cell receptor beta chains were all obtained from the same sample, sequenced in a study of T cells in Graves' hyperthyroidism and ophthalmopathy. RNA transcripts gave rise to amplified TCR beta CDR3 regions. The HTBI primer set served for first-round RT-PCR of the TCR CDR3. From the multiplex PCR reads, TCRdb called clonotypes with MiXCR, one entry per CDR3 protein. The profile shows hundreds of thousands of distinct CDR3 sequences, less than 25% of them singletons. Sequences were obtained from blood. The receptors shown here come from a man aged 30 to 45 with Graves' ophthalmopathy.

This clonotype was recorded at least ten times. The rearrangement links TRBV11-2 to TRBJ2-7; TRBD2 agrees at 13 bases. Per germline, CDR1 SGHAT and CDR2 FQNNGV. J gave up 2 bases and V 5 bases, and 3 bases lay outside the gene matches. The CDR3 runs 15 residues. The CDR3, as DNA: TGTGCCAGCAGCCAGGGACTAGCGGGGACCTACGAGCAGTACTTC. Protein sequence: CASSQGLAGTYEQYF. The whole variable domain, remainder taken from reference TRBV11-2 and TRBJ2-7, is EAGVAQSPRYKIIEKRQSVAFWCNPISGHATLYWYQQILGQGPKLLIQFQNNGVVDDSQLPKDRFSAERLKGVDSTLKIQPAKLEDSAVYLCASSQGLAGTYEQYFGPGTRLTVT.

This clonotype has at least ten counts. The chain employs TRBV11-2 and TRBJ2-3; a possible D gene is TRBD2 (6 bases). CDR1 and CDR2 (germline): SGHAT, FQNNGV. V lost 0 bases to trimming and J lost 0 bases, with 10 bases between them. This CDR3 spans 16 amino acids. Here the CDR3 reads CASSLESGPSTDTQYF. The CDR3 region has the DNA TGTGCCAGCAGCTTAGAGAGCGGGCCTAGCACAGATACGCAGTATTTT.

This CDR3 reads CASSLEASTGTGGYEQYF. The CDR3, as DNA: TGTGCCAGCAGCTTAGAGGCATCAACCGGGACAGGGGGCTACGAGCAGTACTTC. This rearrangement joins TRBV7-2 to TRBJ2-7, with 11 nucleotides matching TRBD1. Per germline, CDR1 SGHTA and CDR2 FQGNSA. The CDR3 contains 18 residues. After removal of 1 base from V and 3 bases from J, the junction contained 11 bases not matched to a gene.

V and J are TRBV20-1 and TRBJ2-5; 7 nucleotides match TRBD2. The junction had 9 bases not matched to a gene; V was cut back by 3 bases and J by 5 bases. This CDR3 is built from 14 residues. Germline V gives CDR1 DFQATT, CDR2 SNEGSKA (reference sequence). The CDR3 protein is CSASGAGELETQYF. CDR3 DNA sequence: TGCAGTGCTAGTGGCGCGGGAGAGTTGGAGACCCAGTACTTC.

The chain links TRBV12-3 or TRBV12-4 to TRBJ2-1, with 11 nucleotides matching TRBD2. The CDR3 totals 15 residues. Trimming at V came to 6 bases and at J to 9 bases, leaving 10 bases not matched to a gene. The CDR3 protein is CASSSTSGRRSEQFF. Written as DNA, the CDR3 is TGTGCCAGCAGCTCTACTAGCGGGAGAAGGAGTGAGCAGTTCTTC.

This clonotype was counted a few times. This chain links TRBV28 with TRBJ2-2; TRBD2 might be the D (5 bases). V was shortened by 6 bases and J by 6 bases, with 17 bases between the two germline ends. The V gene's germline CDR1 is MDHEN and CDR2 SYDVKM. The CDR3 consists of 15 residues. CDR3 DNA: TGTGCCAGCAGCCCTAACCTGGCCGGGGCCGGGGAGCTGTTTTTT. Encoded protein: CASSPNLAGAGELFF.

This clonotype was counted at least ten times. The rearrangement links TRBV11-1 to TRBJ2-7; the match to TRBD1 covers 10 bases. Germline V CDR1 and CDR2: SGHAT, FQDESV (reference sequence). This CDR3 has 16 residues. V lost 5 bases to trimming and J lost 3 bases; unmatched junction nucleotides: 10. This CDR3 is CASSPPGRTGGYEQYF. The CDR3 DNA is TGTGCCAGCAGCCCTCCAGGTAGGACAGGGGGCTACGAGCAGTACTTC.

V and J are TRBV28 and TRBJ2-5, with TRBD2 as a possible D gene (6 bases). There are 13 residues in the CDR3. V lost 7 bases and J 0 bases, leaving 9 bases between the germline ends. CDR1 is MDHEN, CDR2 SYDVKM, per germline. The CDR3 DNA reads TGTGCCAGCACACGGGAGTACCAAGAGACCCAGTACTTC. It codes for CASTREYQETQYF.

This clonotype occurred many times. The chain recombines TRBV10-2 with TRBJ2-7; TRBD2 might be the D (6 bases). V lost 2 bases and J 2 bases, leaving 16 bases between the germline ends. The CDR3 length is 16 residues. Germline V gives CDR1 WSHSY, CDR2 SAAADI. CDR3 nucleotides: TGCGCCAGCAGTGAGCTGGGCGGGGCAGGGACCTACGAGCAGTACTTC. Translation gives CASSELGGAGTYEQYF.

Notes on this clonotype: The CDR3 does not close with the conserved phenylalanine or tryptophan, likely indicating a read error. The chain has TRBV7-9 and TRBJ2-7; the D gene is possibly TRBD2 (6 bases). The CDR3 sequence is 15 residues long. Deletions cut 5 bases from V and 7 bases from J, with 21 bases between. Germline V gene lookup returns CDR1 SEHNR and CDR2 FQNEAQ (reference sequence). CDR3 amino acids: CASSRRDLPAGEQYI. CDR3 in DNA: TGTGCCAGCAGCCGCCGGGACCTCCCGGCGGGGGAGCAGTACATC.

This chain joins TRBV18 and TRBJ2-1; tentative D call: TRBD1 (5 bases). The V end was cut by 3 bases, the J end by 2 bases, with 8 bases between. The germline CDR1 and CDR2 sequences are KGHSH and LQKENI. The CDR3 length is 14 residues. The CDR3 coding sequence is TGTGCCAGCTCACCCAGGGAAACCTACAATGAGCAGTTCTTC. Its protein is CASSPRETYNEQFF. The whole variable domain, remainder taken from reference TRBV18 and TRBJ2-1, is NAGVMQNPRHLVRRRGQEARLRCSPMKGHSHVYWYRQLPEEGLKFMVYLQKENIIDESGMPKERFSAEFPKEGPSILRIQQVVRGDSAAYFCASSPRETYNEQFFGPGTRLTVL.

This clonotype was counted only a few times. The V call is TRBV5-1, the J call TRBJ2-1; 12 bases are a match to TRBD2. This CDR3 contains 15 residues. Germline V gene lookup returns CDR1 SGHRS and CDR2 YFSETQ. Trimming at V came to 4 bases and at J to 10 bases, leaving 9 bases not matched to a gene. In nucleotides, the CDR3 is TGCGCCAGCAGCCCGACGGGACTAGCGGGTAAGGAGCAGTTCTTC. Translated: CASSPTGLAGKEQFF.

The chain couples TRBV14 to TRBJ2-3, with D perhaps given as TRBD1 or TRBD2 (5 bases each). The length of the CDR3 is 17 residues. The V end lost 5 bases, the J end lost 0 bases, and 18 bases lay between the germline ends. Germline lookup yields CDR1 SGHDN and CDR2 FVKESK. CDR3 sequence reads: CASSTRPGPSSTDTQYF. DNA of the CDR3: TGTGCCAGCAGCACACGACCGGGGCCCTCTAGCACAGATACGCAGTATTTT.

This clonotype was recorded many times. The rearrangement links TRBV7-9 to TRBJ2-1; no definite D call. This CDR3 spans 13 amino acids. CDR1 is SEHNR, CDR2 FQNEAQ, per germline (reference sequence). The V end lost 0 bases, the J end lost 8 bases, and 8 bases lay between the germline ends. The CDR3 nucleotides are TGTGCCAGCAGCTTAGCGGGGATAGATGAGCAGTTCTTC. Translation gives CASSLAGIDEQFF.